A single sample gave rise to the 25 T cell receptor beta chains below, sequenced in a study of T cell responses to AZD1222 COVID-19 vaccine. Assay: immunoSEQ multiplex PCR; the TCRdb copy retains only in-frame clones and omits some. The sample includes about 130,000 clones, about 87% of them seen just once. The starting material was peripheral blood, obtained on day 0 of AZD1222 vaccination. The receptors were sampled from an adult in good health.

The chain employs TRBV4-3 and TRBJ1-4; 10 bases are a match to TRBD1. Germline CDR1 LGHNA, CDR2 YSLEER. The CDR3 loop spans 16 amino acids. Trimming took 1 base from V and 8 from J; bases not matched to a gene: 7. CDR3 loop: CASSQGEDRGGEKLFF. For the CDR3, the DNA is TGCGCCAGCAGCCAAGGCGAGGACAGGGGGGGGGAAAAACTGTTTTTT.

The chain recombines TRBV7-2 with TRBJ2-2; no definite D call. Germline V lookup: CDR1 SGHTA, CDR2 FQGNSA. Between the trimmed V and J ends, which lost 2 bases and 4 bases, there was a span of 11 bases. This CDR3 has 15 residues. The CDR3 here is CASSLSALGTGELFF. CDR3 coding DNA: TGTGCCAGCAGCTTAAGTGCATTGGGCACCGGGGAGCTGTTTTTT.

The J gene is TRBJ2-3, the V gene TRBV5-4; 8 nucleotides match TRBD2. V lost 0 bases and J lost 4; bases outside the gene matches: 13. Germline loops: CDR1 SGHNT, CDR2 YYREEE (reference sequence). The CDR3 is made up of 18 amino acids. The CDR3 here is CASSLGPEAGAFADTQYF. The CDR3 DNA sequence: TGTGCCAGCAGCTTGGGGCCGGAAGCGGGAGCATTTGCAGATACGCAGTATTTT.

V gene TRBV6-5 combines with J gene TRBJ1-1; 7 bases agree with TRBD1. The trim removed 0 bases at V and 2 bases at J, leaving 3 bases unmatched. CDR3 length: 15 residues. Germline-derived CDR1 and CDR2 are MNHEY and SVGAGI. DNA for the CDR3: TGTGCCAGCAGTTACTCGAGACAGGGTAACACTGAAGCTTTCTTT. It codes for CASSYSRQGNTEAFF.

The chain employs TRBV25-1 and TRBJ1-6; D unresolved. CDR1 is MGHDK and CDR2 is SYGVNS in the germline V gene. This CDR3 is 12 amino acids long. V was shortened by 2 bases and J by 10 bases, with 6 bases between the two germline ends. The CDR3 region is CASSEAGSPLHF. Written as DNA, the CDR3 is TGTGCCAGCAGTGAAGCTGGATCACCCCTCCACTTT.

With respect to this clone: Different DNA sequences within this sample yield the same CDR3. This chain links TRBV20-1 with TRBJ1-1, with unresolved D. CDR3 length: 13 residues. Looked up from germline, CDR1 is DFQATT and CDR2 is SNEGSKA (reference sequence). Trimming took off 3 bases at V and 4 bases at J, with 12 bases between the two ends. This CDR3 is CSASRGRGTEAFF. In DNA, the CDR3 is TGCAGTGCTAGTCGAGGGAGAGGCACTGAAGCTTTCTTT.

V usage is TRBV19 and J usage is TRBJ2-3; TRBD2 matches at 7 bases. Germline lookup yields CDR1 LNHDA and CDR2 SQIVND (reference sequence). V lost 5 bases and J lost 5; bases outside the gene matches: 13. This CDR3 region has 16 residues. The CDR3: CASSYAGTTKGDTQYF. The CDR3 DNA reads as TGTGCCAGTAGTTACGCCGGGACTACTAAAGGAGATACGCAGTATTTT. The whole variable domain, filled in from reference TRBV19 and TRBJ2-3, reads DGGITQSPKYLFRKEGQNVTLSCEQNLNHDAMYWYRQDPGQGLRLIYYSQIVNDFQKGDIAEGYSVSREKKESFPLTVTSAQKNPTAFYLCASSYAGTTKGDTQYFGPGTRLTVL.

J is TRBJ1-3 and V is TRBV5-5; D is ambiguous. This CDR3 is built from 17 residues. Trimming cost V 0 bases and J 2 bases, with 15 bases left between them. CDR1 and CDR2 (germline): SGHKS, YYEKEE (reference sequence). The CDR3 DNA sequence: TGTGCCAGCAGCTTGGTTCCGTGGTTAGGAACTGGAAACACCATATATTTT. It yields the protein CASSLVPWLGTGNTIYF.

V and J are TRBV6-5 and TRBJ1-6; no firm D call. The CDR3 runs 12 residues. Germline CDR1 and CDR2: MNHEY and SVGAGI. The V end was cut by 2 bases, the J end by 8 bases, with 4 bases between. The CDR3: CASSYGYSPLHF. The CDR3 region has the DNA TGTGCCAGCAGTTACGGCTATTCACCCCTCCACTTT.

The rearrangement uses TRBV6-6 and TRBJ1-1, with a weak D call TRBD1 (6 bases). Trimming pared 5 bases from V and 6 bases from J, leaving 16 bases between. CDR3 length: 14 residues. The germline gives CDR1 MNHNY, CDR2 SVGAGI (reference sequence). The CDR3 is CASSPPGAGAEAFF. CDR3 nucleotide sequence: TGTGCCAGCAGTCCCCCGGGGGCGGGCGCTGAAGCTTTCTTT.

The V and J genes are TRBV5-1 and TRBJ2-2; the D is unclear. Germline loops: CDR1 SGHRS, CDR2 YFSETQ. CDR3 length equals 16 residues. Trimming took off 5 bases at V and 1 base at J, with 15 bases between the two ends. CDR3 DNA: TGCGCCAGCAGTAGCCCCGGACGGAAGAACACCGGGGAGCTGTTTTTT. This encodes CASSSPGRKNTGELFF.

The gene calls are TRBV11-3 and TRBJ1-1; 7 nucleotides match TRBD1. V was clipped by 5 bases and J by 3 bases; unmatched bases: 9. Germline lookup yields CDR1 SGHNT and CDR2 YENEEA. The CDR3 consists of 15 residues. The CDR3 DNA follows: TGTGCCAGCAGCCGTCGACAGGGCCTACACACTGAAGCTTTCTTT. Its protein product is CASSRRQGLHTEAFF. Full variable domain (missing parts from reference TRBV11-3 and TRBJ1-1): EAGVVQSPRYKIIEKKQPVAFWCNPISGHNTLYWYLQNLGQGPELLIRYENEEAVDDSQLPKDRFSAERLKGVDSTLKIQPAELGDSAVYLCASSRRQGLHTEAFFGQGTRLTVV.

CDR3 sequence: CASSYSRGQTYEQYF. The CDR3 DNA reads TGTGCCAGCAGTTACTCCAGGGGGCAAACATACGAGCAGTACTTC. The chain couples TRBV6-5 to TRBJ2-7, with 8 bases lining up with TRBD1. J lost 4 bases, V lost 0 bases, and 5 bases had no gene match. The CDR3 runs 15 residues. Germline assignment: CDR1 MNHEY and CDR2 SVGAGI.

V usage is TRBV11-3 and J usage is TRBJ2-7; D uncertain. Per germline, CDR1 SGHNT and CDR2 YENEEA. V was cut by 1 base and J by 0 bases, with 7 bases left in between. The CDR3 has 14 amino acids. The CDR3 reads CASSLAAASYEQYF. CDR3 sequence (DNA): TGTGCCAGCAGCTTAGCCGCGGCCTCCTACGAGCAGTACTTC.

This clone was seen a single time. This chain connects TRBV14 to TRBJ1-2; 7 bases line up with TRBD1. There are 16 residues in the CDR3. The germline CDR1 and CDR2 sequences are SGHDN and FVKESK. Losses at the gene ends were 2 bases for V and 5 bases for J; bases not matched to a gene: 11. CDR3 residues: CASSQYPPTGTYGYTF. The CDR3 nucleotides read TGTGCCAGCAGCCAATACCCCCCGACAGGGACATATGGCTACACCTTC.

The CDR3 nucleotides are TGTGCCAGCAGTATACAGCGAGGCTACACCTTC. Protein sequence: CASSIQRGYTF. The chain combines TRBV7-9 with TRBJ1-2; no firm D call. The CDR3 is 11 residues long. Trimming stripped 6 bases from V and 8 bases from J, with 10 bases between. Germline loops: CDR1 SEHNR, CDR2 FQNEAQ (reference sequence). The variable domain in full, with the rest retrieved from reference TRBV7-9 and TRBJ1-2, is DTGVSQNPRHKITKRGQNVTFRCDPISEHNRLYWYRQTLGQGPEFLTYFQNEAQLEKSRLLSDRFSAERPKGSFSTLEIQRTEQGDSAMYLCASSIQRGYTFGSGTRLTVV.

J is TRBJ2-2 and V is TRBV3-1 (or the pseudogene TRBV3-2); 9 bases map to TRBD2. CDR1 is LGHDT, CDR2 YNNKEL, per germline (reference sequence). This CDR3 has 14 amino acids. Losses at the gene ends were 8 bases for V and 9 bases for J; bases not matched to a gene: 10. The CDR3 reads CASELAGSDRELFF. DNA of the CDR3: TGTGCCAGCGAGCTAGCGGGGTCCGACCGGGAGCTGTTTTTT.

The chain joins TRBV7-9 to TRBJ1-3, with a possible D match to TRBD1 (6 bases). V was clipped by 5 bases and J by 4 bases, with 12 bases between them. CDR3 length: 14 residues. Germline V gene sequence: CDR1 SEHNR, CDR2 FQNEAQ (reference sequence). The CDR3 here is CASSDTGRGNTIYF. The DNA for the CDR3 is TGTGCCAGCAGCGACACAGGGCGGGGAAACACCATATATTTT. Using reference TRBV7-9 and TRBJ1-3 for the parts outside the CDR3, the full variable domain is DTGVSQNPRHKITKRGQNVTFRCDPISEHNRLYWYRQTLGQGPEFLTYFQNEAQLEKSRLLSDRFSAERPKGSFSTLEIQRTEQGDSAMYLCASSDTGRGNTIYFGEGSWLTVV.

This clone was seen a single time. The chain combines TRBV6-6 with TRBJ1-6, with D maybe TRBD1 (6 bases). Germline lookup yields CDR1 MNHNY and CDR2 SVGAGI (reference sequence). CDR3 length equals 15 residues. Trimming cost V 2 bases and J 8 bases, with 13 bases left between them. The CDR3 loop reads CASSYDSGGYSPLHF. The CDR3 DNA follows: TGTGCCAGCAGTTACGATTCCGGGGGCTATTCACCCCTCCACTTT.

The J gene is TRBJ2-3, the V gene TRBV19, with 8 nucleotides matching TRBD2. The CDR3 sequence is 15 residues long. The V segment lost 4 bases and the J segment 4 bases; nucleotides outside the gene matches: 7. Germline CDR1 is LNHDA and CDR2 is SQIVND (reference sequence). This CDR3 is CASSSGRFGADTQYF. The CDR3 DNA reads TGTGCCAGTAGTAGCGGGAGGTTCGGGGCAGATACGCAGTATTTT.

The rearrangement uses TRBV4-2 and TRBJ2-7, with D tentatively TRBD1 (6 bases). The germline CDR1 and CDR2 sequences are LGHNA and YNFKEQ. This CDR3 has 15 amino acids. Trimming removed 2 bases from V and 5 bases from J, with 16 bases in between. CDR3 coding DNA: TGTGCCAGCAGCCAACTGGGGCAGGGGACCCACGAGCAGTACTTC. It yields the protein CASSQLGQGTHEQYF.

The chain is built from TRBV6-2 or TRBV6-3 and TRBJ2-7, with 7 bases that match TRBD1. Germline CDR1 and CDR2: MNHEY and SVGEGT. The CDR3 contains 15 residues. V lost 4 bases, J lost 3 bases, and 9 bases stayed unmatched. The CDR3 here is CASSSRGRVSYEQYF. Written as DNA, the CDR3 is TGTGCCAGCAGTTCAAGGGGGCGCGTCAGCTACGAGCAGTACTTC.

The chain uses TRBV3-1 (or the pseudogene TRBV3-2) and TRBJ2-5, with TRBD1 as a possible D gene (6 bases). The CDR3 extends over 15 amino acids. V was clipped by 3 bases and J by 1 base, with 12 bases between them. Germline V lookup: CDR1 LGHDT, CDR2 YNNKEL (reference sequence). The CDR3 sequence is CASSQEDRTQETQYF. CDR3 nucleotide sequence: TGTGCCAGCAGCCAGGAAGACAGGACCCAAGAGACCCAGTACTTC.

The V and J genes are TRBV7-9 and TRBJ1-2, with unresolved D. V was clipped by 5 bases and J by 8 bases, with 18 bases between them. Germline CDR1 is SEHNR and CDR2 is FQNEAQ (reference sequence). The CDR3 is 14 residues long. This CDR3 reads CASSPRLLGGGYTF. CDR3 DNA: TGTGCCAGCAGCCCAAGACTCCTCGGAGGGGGCTACACCTTC.

The chain carries TRBV28 and TRBJ1-6, with no clear D. Trimming cost V 6 bases and J 9 bases, with 9 bases left between them. CDR1 MDHEN and CDR2 SYDVKM come from the germline V gene. The CDR3 runs 12 residues. The CDR3 is CASRVPGSPLHF. CDR3 DNA: TGTGCCAGCAGGGTCCCTGGTTCACCCCTCCACTTT.